A single T cell receptor beta chain is shown here with its context. Its specificity is not known. As it was prepared, the TCRbeta library received unique molecular identifiers. In TCRdb, the PCR reads were re-called with MiXCR into one record per CDR3 protein. The repertoire holds 500,000 to 650,000 distinct CDR3 sequences, with about an eighth as singletons. V gave up 5 bases and J gave up 1 base, with 8 bases separating them. The germline V gene has CDR1 SQVTM and CDR2 ANQGSEA. The CDR3 contains 12 residues. This sample stems from a study of T-cell reconstitution after alpha-beta-depleted transplantation in children. Points from the study as a whole: For some patients, TCRbeta diversity was high at day 60 because of recipient T cells and thymic progenitors that survived. There were reportedly several hundred expanded graft clones from which alpha-beta T cells came about two months after transplant. T-cell counts and diversity were attributed mostly to newly produced T cells one year after transplant.

This receptor was obtained from a male patient under 18 who had a stem cell transplant for acute myeloid leukemia, so the T cells may come from the graft donor. The sequencing here drew on PBMCs, mostly from graft donor cells, taken 360 days after TCRalphabeta/CD19-depleted stem cell transplant. V is TRBV29-1 and J is TRBJ2-5, with D unclear. DNA of the CDR3: TGCAGCGTTTTGAGGAGCCAAGAGACCCAGTACTTC. It yields the protein CSVLRSQETQYF.